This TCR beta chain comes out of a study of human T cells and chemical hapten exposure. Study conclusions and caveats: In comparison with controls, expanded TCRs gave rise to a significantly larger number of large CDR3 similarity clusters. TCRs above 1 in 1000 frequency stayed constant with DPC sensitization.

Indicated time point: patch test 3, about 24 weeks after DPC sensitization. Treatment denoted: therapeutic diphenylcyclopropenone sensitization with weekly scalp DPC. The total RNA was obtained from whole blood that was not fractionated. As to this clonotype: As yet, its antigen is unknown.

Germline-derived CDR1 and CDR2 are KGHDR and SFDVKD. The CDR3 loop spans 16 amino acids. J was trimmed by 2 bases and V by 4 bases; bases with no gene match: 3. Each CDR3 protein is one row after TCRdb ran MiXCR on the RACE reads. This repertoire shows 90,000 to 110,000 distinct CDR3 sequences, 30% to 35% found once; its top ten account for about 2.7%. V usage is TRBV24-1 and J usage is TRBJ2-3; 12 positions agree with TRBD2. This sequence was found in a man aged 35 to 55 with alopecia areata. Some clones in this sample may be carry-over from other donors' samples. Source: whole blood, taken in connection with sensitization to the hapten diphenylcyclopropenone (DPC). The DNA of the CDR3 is TGTGCCACCAGTGACCGGACTAGCGGGACCACAGATACGCAGTATTTT. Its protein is CATSDRTSGTTDTQYF.